This TCR beta chain was recorded in a study of blood T cell repertoires in COVID-19. Study-wide background: Donors in the United States, Italy and Spain gave samples during acute or convalescent COVID-19. T cells, B-cell-depleted T cells, or PBMCs provided the cDNA or gDNA that served as material.

From germline, CDR1 is MNHEY and CDR2 SVGEGT. Trimming removed 4 bases at V and 4 bases at J, with 16 bases between. The CDR3 covers 15 residues. Per the original data handling: Nucleated cell number was recorded as an estimate derived from reference gene primer amplification. TCRdb keeps only in-frame clones here, not all; method: immunoSEQ multiplex PCR. For V, J and clone size, that table is used; D and trimming come from the DNA. The sample carries just over 15,000 clones, more than 65% recorded once. The material sequenced was peripheral blood. The TCR sequence derives from a human donor in a cohort sampled during active COVID-19. V usage is TRBV6-2 or TRBV6-3 and J usage is TRBJ1-2; tentatively, D is TRBD1 (6 bases). DNA of the CDR3: TGTGCCAGCAGTTCCAGGGGCTCAGCTCTCTATGGCTACACCTTC. Its translation: CASSSRGSALYGYTF.